This T cell receptor (beta chain) was documented in a study of T cell responses to AZD1222 COVID-19 vaccine. Whole-study results and caveats: Spike-specific TCR breadth and depth rose after two AZD1222 doses.

The V gene end was trimmed by 2 bases and the J gene end by 0 bases; junction bases not matched to a gene: 6. This CDR3 is 16 amino acids long. The V gene's germline CDR1 is LNHDA and CDR2 SQIVND (reference sequence). Remarks on this clone: As yet, its antigen is unknown.

TCRdb's copy holds only in-frame clones and misses some; the assay was immunoSEQ multiplex PCR. This table has roughly 180,000 clones, about 85% appearing once. The clonotype was recovered from an adult in good health. This chain uses TRBV19 with TRBJ2-7; 8 positions agree with TRBD2. The material was peripheral blood, obtained on day 0 of AZD1222 vaccination. The chain's CDR3 is CASSISGSGVSYEQYF. For the CDR3, the DNA is TGTGCCAGTAGTATAAGCGGTAGCGGGGTCTCCTACGAGCAGTACTTC.